Shown below are 17 T cell receptor beta chains from a single sample sequenced in a study of early T cells in non-severe SARS-CoV-2 infection. In TCRdb, the 5' RACE reads were re-called with MiXCR into one record per CDR3 protein. The sample lists some 38,000 distinct CDR3 sequences, around 5.8% occurring once. The starting material was whole blood, obtained at baseline. These receptors originate from an adult who was a healthcare worker with PCR-confirmed SARS-CoV-2 infection or an uninfected control (not recorded which).

This clonotype occurred many times. The V call is TRBV7-2, the J call TRBJ2-6; 9 nucleotides match TRBD1. Trimming cost V 6 bases and J 4 bases; bases outside gene matches: 10. The CDR3 runs to 17 residues. Germline V CDR1 and CDR2: SGHTA, FQGNSA. CDR3 sequence (DNA): TGTGCCAGCAGGCCACAACAGGGGGCAACCGGGGCCAACGTCCTGACTTTC. Translated, it gives CASRPQQGATGANVLTF.

The gene calls are TRBV11-2 and TRBJ1-1; D is uncertain. V was trimmed by 2 bases and J by 0 bases, leaving 4 bases between them. CDR3 length: 13 residues. Germline V gene lookup returns CDR1 SGHAT and CDR2 FQNNGV. CDR3 DNA sequence: TGTGCCAGCAGCTTAAAGTTGAACACTGAAGCTTTCTTT. Translation gives CASSLKLNTEAFF.

At least ten counts were recorded for this clonotype. The CDR3 spells CATRGFLSYEQYF. DNA of the CDR3: TGTGCCACCAGGGGATTCCTCTCCTACGAGCAGTACTTC. This rearrangement joins TRBV27 to TRBJ2-7, with D possibly matching TRBD1 (6 bases). The CDR3 is 13 residues long. Germline V lookup: CDR1 MNHEY, CDR2 SMNVEV (reference sequence). The V and J ends lost 10 bases and 0 bases respectively, with 13 bases between them.

This clonotype appeared many times. The chain links TRBV6-5 to TRBJ1-1; 8 bases line up with TRBD1. The CDR3 extends over 16 amino acids. With 4 bases clipped from V and 3 bases from J, the junction kept 10 bases outside the gene matches. Per the germline V gene, CDR1 is MNHEY and CDR2 is SVGAGI. CDR3: CASSSYSGGRDTEAFF. The CDR3 DNA follows: TGTGCCAGCAGTTCCTATTCAGGGGGCCGCGACACTGAAGCTTTCTTT.

This clonotype was seen a few times. V is TRBV4-3 and J is TRBJ1-4; D unclear. V was pared by 9 bases and J by 4 bases, with 18 bases between. Germline V gene data show CDR1 as LGHNA and CDR2 as YSLEER. CDR3 length equals 15 residues. The CDR3 sequence: CASSPATEDNEKLFF. The CDR3 bases are TGCGCCAGTTCCCCCGCGACGGAAGATAATGAAAAACTGTTTTTT.

In its sample, this clonotype was seen a few times. CDR3 coding DNA: TGTGCCAGCCCGAAGGGGGACGCTGAAGCTTTCTTT. Amino acids: CASPKGDAEAFF. V usage is TRBV25-1 and J usage is TRBJ1-1; TRBD1 is a possible D gene (6 bases). Trimming removed 8 bases from V and 6 bases from J, with 13 bases in between. Germline assignment: CDR1 MGHDK and CDR2 SYGVNS. CDR3 length: 12 amino acids.

This clonotype has only a few counts. A read error may be the cause here, since a much bigger clone is one base away. The chain carries TRBV6-1 and TRBJ1-6, with 8 bases matching TRBD1. Germline assignment: CDR1 MNHNS and CDR2 SASEGT. CDR3 length: 16 residues. The CDR3 bases are TGTGTCAGCAGTGAAACAGGGGGAGCTCTAGTGGATATCCTCCACTTT. Its translation: CVSSETGGALVDILHF.

This clonotype appeared many times. The rearrangement uses TRBV6-1 and TRBJ2-7; 10 nucleotides match TRBD2. The CDR3 totals 14 residues. The germline V gene encodes CDR1 MNHNS and CDR2 SASEGT. V was pared by 8 bases and J by 4 bases, with 8 bases of the junction left unmatched. The CDR3, as DNA: TGTGCCAGCCTTACTAGCGGGGCCCCGTACGAGCAGTACTTC. The encoded protein is CASLTSGAPYEQYF.

This clonotype was recorded a few times. The chain uses TRBV18 and TRBJ2-2; D might be TRBD2 (5 bases). V was trimmed by 0 bases and J by 4 bases, leaving 15 bases between them. The germline CDR1 and CDR2 sequences are KGHSH and LQKENI. The CDR3 contains 17 residues. The CDR3 spells CASSPPGKKGATGELFF. The DNA for the CDR3 is TGTGCCAGCTCACCACCCGGGAAGAAGGGCGCCACCGGGGAGCTGTTTTTT. Complete variable domain (other parts from reference TRBV18 and TRBJ2-2): NAGVMQNPRHLVRRRGQEARLRCSPMKGHSHVYWYRQLPEEGLKFMVYLQKENIIDESGMPKERFSAEFPKEGPSILRIQQVVRGDSAAYFCASSPPGKKGATGELFFGEGSRLTVL.

In this sample, this clonotype turned up many times. The rearrangement joins TRBV7-8 to TRBJ2-5; D is undetermined. This CDR3 is 16 amino acids long. CDR1 and CDR2 from the germline V gene are SGHVS and FQNEAQ. Trimming pared 0 bases from V and 4 bases from J, leaving 15 bases between. CDR3 sequence: CASSLAARNRVETQYF. CDR3 in DNA: TGTGCCAGCAGCTTAGCTGCTAGGAACCGGGTAGAGACCCAGTACTTC.

This clonotype was detected a few times. J is TRBJ1-2 and V is TRBV4-2; no reliable D call. The ends were cut back, 0 bases at V and 1 base at J, with 9 bases in the middle. The CDR3 sequence is 15 residues long. Per the germline V gene, CDR1 is LGHNA and CDR2 is YNFKEQ. Here the CDR3 DNA reads TGTGCCAGCAGCCAAGACCGACGGATTAACTATGGCTACACCTTC. It is translated as CASSQDRRINYGYTF.

This clonotype turned up a few times. This chain connects TRBV6-2 or TRBV6-3 to TRBJ1-5; D is perhaps TRBD1 (6 bases). V was cut by 3 bases and J by 0 bases, with 15 bases left in between. The CDR3 is 17 residues long. Looked up from germline, CDR1 is MNHEY and CDR2 is SVGEGT. The CDR3 is CASSYKVKGVSNQPQHF. The CDR3 region has the DNA TGTGCCAGCAGTTATAAGGTCAAGGGGGTTAGCAATCAGCCCCAGCATTTT.

This clonotype occurred many times. The chain links TRBV2 to TRBJ1-5; 10 positions agree with TRBD1. V dropped 6 bases and J dropped 2; count of bases not matched to a gene: 4. The germline gives CDR1 SNHLY, CDR2 FYNNEI. This CDR3 is 15 amino acids long. CDR3 sequence reads: CASRLGTGGNQPQHF. The CDR3 bases are TGTGCCAGCAGGCTCGGGACAGGGGGCAATCAGCCCCAGCATTTT.

This clonotype was recorded many times. The chain links TRBV30 to TRBJ2-3; 13 nucleotides match TRBD2. Germline CDR1 is GTSNPN and CDR2 is SVGIG (reference sequence). The V and J ends lost 5 bases and 8 bases, in that order; junction bases with no gene match: 4. The CDR3 is 13 amino acids. The CDR3 DNA is TGTGCCTGGGGTGGACTAGCGGGGGCTACGCAGTATTTT. It specifies CAWGGLAGATQYF.

This clonotype was recorded many times. This chain links TRBV3-1 with TRBJ2-7; 9 positions agree with TRBD2. CDR1 and CDR2 (germline): LGHDT, YNNKEL (reference sequence). V was pared by 2 bases and J by 7 bases, with 12 bases of the junction left unmatched. This CDR3 spans 16 amino acids. The CDR3: CASSQSRAGGPGEQYF. CDR3 DNA: TGTGCCAGCAGCCAATCCCGGGCGGGAGGGCCGGGAGAGCAGTACTTC.

This clonotype was recorded many times. The gene calls are TRBV20-1 and TRBJ1-1; the D gene is possibly TRBD1 (5 bases). CDR1 DFQATT and CDR2 SNEGSKA come from the germline V gene (reference sequence). Trimming removed 0 bases from V and 1 base from J, with 9 bases in between. The length of the CDR3 is 14 residues. CDR3 sequence: CSAREGQPNTEAFF. CDR3 nucleotide sequence: TGCAGTGCTAGAGAGGGGCAGCCGAACACTGAAGCTTTCTTT.

This clonotype was seen ten or more times. CDR3: CSVSSGGRAKNIQYF. In DNA form, the CDR3 reads TGCAGTGTCTCGTCGGGCGGTAGAGCCAAAAACATTCAGTACTTC. The J gene is TRBJ2-4, the V gene TRBV20-1; D is unclear. This CDR3 has 15 amino acids. Trimming took 7 bases from V and 0 from J, leaving 16 bases between them. The germline CDR1 and CDR2 sequences are DFQATT and SNEGSKA (reference sequence).